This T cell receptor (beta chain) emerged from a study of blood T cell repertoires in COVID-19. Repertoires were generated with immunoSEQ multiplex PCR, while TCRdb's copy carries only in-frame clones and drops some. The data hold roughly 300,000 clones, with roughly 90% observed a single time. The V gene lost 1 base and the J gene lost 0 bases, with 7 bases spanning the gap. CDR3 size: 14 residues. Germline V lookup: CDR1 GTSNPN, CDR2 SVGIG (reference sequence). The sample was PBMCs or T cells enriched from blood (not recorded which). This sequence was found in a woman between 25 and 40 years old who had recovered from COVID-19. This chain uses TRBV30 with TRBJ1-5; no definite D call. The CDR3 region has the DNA TGTGCCTGGAGTGGCGTAAATAGCAATCAGCCCCAGCATTTT. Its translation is CAWSGVNSNQPQHF.